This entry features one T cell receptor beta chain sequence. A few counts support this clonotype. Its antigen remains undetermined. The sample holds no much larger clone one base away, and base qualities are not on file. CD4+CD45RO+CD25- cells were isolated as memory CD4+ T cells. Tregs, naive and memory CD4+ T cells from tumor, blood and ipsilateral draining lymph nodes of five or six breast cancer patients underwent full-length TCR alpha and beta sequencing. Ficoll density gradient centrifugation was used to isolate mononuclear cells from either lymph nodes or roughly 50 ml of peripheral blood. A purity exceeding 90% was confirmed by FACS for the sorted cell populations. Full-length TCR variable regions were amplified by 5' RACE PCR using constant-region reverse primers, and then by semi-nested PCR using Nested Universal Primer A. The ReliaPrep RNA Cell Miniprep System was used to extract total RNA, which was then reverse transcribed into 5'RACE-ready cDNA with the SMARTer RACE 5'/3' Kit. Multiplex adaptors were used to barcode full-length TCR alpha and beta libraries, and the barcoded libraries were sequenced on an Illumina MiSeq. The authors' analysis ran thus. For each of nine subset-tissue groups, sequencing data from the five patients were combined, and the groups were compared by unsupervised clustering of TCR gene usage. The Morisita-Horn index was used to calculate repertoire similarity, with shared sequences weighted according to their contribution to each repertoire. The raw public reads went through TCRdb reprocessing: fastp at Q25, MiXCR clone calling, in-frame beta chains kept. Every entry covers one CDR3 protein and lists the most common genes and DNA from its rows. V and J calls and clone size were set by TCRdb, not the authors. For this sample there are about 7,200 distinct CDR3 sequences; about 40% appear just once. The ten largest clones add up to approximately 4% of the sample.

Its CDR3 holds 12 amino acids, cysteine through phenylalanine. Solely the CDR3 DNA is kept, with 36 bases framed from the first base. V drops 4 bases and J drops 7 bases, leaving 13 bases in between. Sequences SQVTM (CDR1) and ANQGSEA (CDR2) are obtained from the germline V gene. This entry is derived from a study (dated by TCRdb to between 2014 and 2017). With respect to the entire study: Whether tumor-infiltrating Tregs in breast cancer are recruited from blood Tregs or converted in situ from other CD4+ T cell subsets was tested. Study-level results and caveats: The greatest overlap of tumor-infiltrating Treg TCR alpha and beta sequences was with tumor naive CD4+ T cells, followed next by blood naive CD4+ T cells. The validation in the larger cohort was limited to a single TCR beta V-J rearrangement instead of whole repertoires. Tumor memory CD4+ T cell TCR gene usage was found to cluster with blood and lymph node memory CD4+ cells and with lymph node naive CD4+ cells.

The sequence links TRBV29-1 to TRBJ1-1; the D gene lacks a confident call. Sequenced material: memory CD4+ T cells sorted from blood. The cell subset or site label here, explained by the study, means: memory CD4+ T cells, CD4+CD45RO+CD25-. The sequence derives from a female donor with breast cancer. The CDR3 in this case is CSVGDGIGEAFF. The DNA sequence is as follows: TGCAGCGTTGGTGACGGGATAGGTGAAGCTTTCTTT.